The present TCR beta chain was sequenced within a study of cytomegalovirus exposure and HLA in healthy donors. Germline CDR1 reads SGHTA; CDR2 reads FQGNSA. CDR3 length: 15 residues. The PCR was carried out with 60 Vbeta primers and 13 Jbeta primers. The protocol was immunoSEQ multiplex PCR, while the TCRdb copy is restricted to in-frame clones and leaves out a portion. The table has approximately 200,000 clones, about 79% seen once. This receptor was identified in a boy aged 2 to 10 in good health and CMV-seronegative. The chain combines TRBV7-2 with TRBJ2-5, with 8 bases fitting TRBD1. The DNA end is more similar to TRBJ2-7, so the J call may be wrong. Material for sequencing was PBMCs. The CDR3 DNA is TGTGCCAGCAGCGGAGGGGACAGGAACTCCTACGAGCAGTACTTC. This encodes CASSGGDRNSYEQYF.